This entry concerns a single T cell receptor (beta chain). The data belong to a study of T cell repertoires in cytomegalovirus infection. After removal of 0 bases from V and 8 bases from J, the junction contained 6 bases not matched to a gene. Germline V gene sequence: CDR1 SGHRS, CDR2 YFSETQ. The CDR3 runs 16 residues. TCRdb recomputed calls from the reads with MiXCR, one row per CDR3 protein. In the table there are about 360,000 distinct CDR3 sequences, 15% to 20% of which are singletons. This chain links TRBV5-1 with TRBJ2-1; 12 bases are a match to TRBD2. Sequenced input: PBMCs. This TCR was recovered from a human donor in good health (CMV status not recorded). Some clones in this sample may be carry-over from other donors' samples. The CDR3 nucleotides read TGCGCCAGCAGCTTGGGGGCTAGCGGGAGGGTCCATGAGCAGTTCTTC. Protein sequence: CASSLGASGRVHEQFF.